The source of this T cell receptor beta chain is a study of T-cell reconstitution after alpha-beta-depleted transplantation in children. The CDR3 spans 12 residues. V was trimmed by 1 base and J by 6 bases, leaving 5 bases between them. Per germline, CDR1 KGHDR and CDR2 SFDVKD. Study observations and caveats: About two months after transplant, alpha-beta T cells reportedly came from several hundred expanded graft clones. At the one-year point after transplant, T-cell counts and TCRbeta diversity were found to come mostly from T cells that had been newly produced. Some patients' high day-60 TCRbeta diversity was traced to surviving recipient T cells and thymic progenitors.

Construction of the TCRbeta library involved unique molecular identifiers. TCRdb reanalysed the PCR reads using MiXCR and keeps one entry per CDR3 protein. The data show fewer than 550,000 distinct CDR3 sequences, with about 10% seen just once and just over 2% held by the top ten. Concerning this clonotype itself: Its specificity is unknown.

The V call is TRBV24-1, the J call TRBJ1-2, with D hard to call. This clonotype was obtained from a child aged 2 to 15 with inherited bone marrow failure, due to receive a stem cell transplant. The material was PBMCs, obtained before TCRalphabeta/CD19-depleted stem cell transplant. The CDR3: CATSDFLNGYTF. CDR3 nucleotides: TGTGCCACCAGTGATTTCTTGAATGGCTACACCTTC.